This TCR beta chain stems from a study of technical replicates of blood from several donors. Assay used: immunoSEQ multiplex PCR; TCRdb lists only in-frame clones, some missing. The sample yields roughly 62,000 clones, approximately 89% seen once. V lost 2 bases to trimming and J lost 1 base, with 3 bases between them. This CDR3 spans 13 amino acids. Germline values: CDR1 LNHNV, CDR2 YYDKDF (reference sequence). The chain recombines TRBV15 with TRBJ1-5; D is ambiguous. Sequencing used PBMCs. This clonotype originated in a human donor in good health. Some clones in this sample may be carry-over from other donors' samples. This chain's CDR3 is CATSRQSNQPQHF. The CDR3 nucleotides read TGTGCCACCAGCAGACAGAGCAATCAGCCCCAGCATTTT.